This TCR beta chain was sequenced for a study of T cells in Graves' hyperthyroidism and ophthalmopathy. RNA transcripts served as the template for amplifying TCR beta CDR3 regions. A set of HTBI primers served as the primers for a first-round RT-PCR of the TCR CDR3. TCRdb used MiXCR to reprocess the multiplex PCR reads, holding one entry per CDR3 protein. The data hold about 660,000 distinct CDR3 sequences, with 45% observed a single time. Study results and caveats: Most clonotypes that expanded in the thyroid above 0.001 also showed up in blood. It was a median approximately 6.9 months before onset that the model predicted ophthalmopathy.

The CDR3 consists of 14 residues. Trimming took 5 bases from V and 3 from J, leaving 10 bases between them. CDR1 is LNHDA, CDR2 SQIVND, per germline (reference sequence). A few counts support this clonotype. Its specificity is unknown. It was uncontrolled infection, other autoimmune disease, pregnancy or lactation that excluded patients. Diagnostic assessment was based on clinical symptoms, serum thyroxine and TRAb, thyroid ultrasound and orbital computed tomography. The rearrangement uses TRBV19 and TRBJ2-2; D gene uncertain. Sequenced: peripheral blood or thyroid tissue (not recorded which). The sequence came from an adult man with Graves' disease, either hyperthyroidism or ophthalmopathy (not recorded which). The CDR3 sequence is CASSSNSYTGELFF. The CDR3 region has the DNA TGTGCCAGTAGTTCCAACAGTTACACCGGGGAGCTGTTTTTT.